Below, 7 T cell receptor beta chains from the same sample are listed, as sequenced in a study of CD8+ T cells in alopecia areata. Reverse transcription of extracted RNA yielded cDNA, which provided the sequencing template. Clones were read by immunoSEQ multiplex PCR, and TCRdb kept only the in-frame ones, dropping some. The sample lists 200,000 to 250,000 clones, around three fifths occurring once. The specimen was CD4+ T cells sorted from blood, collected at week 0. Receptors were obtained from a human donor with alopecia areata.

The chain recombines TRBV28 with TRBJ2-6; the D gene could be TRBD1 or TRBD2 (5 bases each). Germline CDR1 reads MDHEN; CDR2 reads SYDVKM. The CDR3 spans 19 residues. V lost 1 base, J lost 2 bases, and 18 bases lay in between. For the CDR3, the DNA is TGTGCCAGCAGTTTATATGGGGACGGAAAGGGGCCTGGGGCCAACGTCCTGACTTTC. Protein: CASSLYGDGKGPGANVLTF.

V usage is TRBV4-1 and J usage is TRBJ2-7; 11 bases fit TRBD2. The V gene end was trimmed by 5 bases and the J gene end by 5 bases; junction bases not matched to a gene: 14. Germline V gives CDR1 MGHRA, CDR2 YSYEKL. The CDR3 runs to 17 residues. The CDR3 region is CASSERTSGRPKNEQYF. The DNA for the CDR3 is TGCGCCAGCAGCGAGCGGACTAGCGGGCGCCCGAAGAACGAGCAGTACTTC.

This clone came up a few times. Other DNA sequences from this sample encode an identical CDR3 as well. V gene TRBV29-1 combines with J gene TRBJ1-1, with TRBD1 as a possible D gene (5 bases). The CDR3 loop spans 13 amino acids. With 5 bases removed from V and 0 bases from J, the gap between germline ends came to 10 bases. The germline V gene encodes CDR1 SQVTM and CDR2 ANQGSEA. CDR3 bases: TGCAGCGTTAAGGGACGGCTGAACACTGAAGCTTTCTTT. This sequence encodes CSVKGRLNTEAFF.

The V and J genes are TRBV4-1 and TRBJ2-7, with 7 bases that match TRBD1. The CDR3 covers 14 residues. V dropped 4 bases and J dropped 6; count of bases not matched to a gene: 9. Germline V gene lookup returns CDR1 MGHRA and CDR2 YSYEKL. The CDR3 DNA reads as TGCGCCAGCAGCCGGACGCGACAGGGAGCCGAGCAGTACTTC. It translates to CASSRTRQGAEQYF.

Written as DNA, the CDR3 is TGTGCCTCGGGCGGGATTCAGACTAGCACAGATACGCAGTATTTT. This codes for CASGGIQTSTDTQYF. This rearrangement joins TRBV2 to TRBJ2-3; tentatively, D is TRBD2 (6 bases). The CDR3 runs 15 residues. Germline loops: CDR1 SNHLY, CDR2 FYNNEI. V was cut by 11 bases and J by 0 bases, with 18 bases left in between.

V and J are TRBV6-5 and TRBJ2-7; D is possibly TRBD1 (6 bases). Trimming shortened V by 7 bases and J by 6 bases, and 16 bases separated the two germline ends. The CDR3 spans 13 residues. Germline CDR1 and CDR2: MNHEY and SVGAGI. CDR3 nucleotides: TGTGCCAGCATGGCGATGGGGGCAAGCGAGCAGTACTTC. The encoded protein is CASMAMGASEQYF.

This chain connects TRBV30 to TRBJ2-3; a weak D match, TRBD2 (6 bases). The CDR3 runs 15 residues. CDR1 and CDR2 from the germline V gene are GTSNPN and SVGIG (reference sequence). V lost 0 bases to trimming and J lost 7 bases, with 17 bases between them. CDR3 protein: CAWSVGGVSTNTQYF. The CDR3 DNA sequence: TGTGCCTGGAGTGTTGGAGGGGTCAGCACGAATACGCAGTATTTT. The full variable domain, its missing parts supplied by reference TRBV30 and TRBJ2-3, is SQTIHQWPATLVQPVGSPLSLECTVEGTSNPNLYWYRQAAGRGLQLLFYSVGIGQISSEVPQNLSASRPQDRQFILSSKKLLLSDSGFYLCAWSVGGVSTNTQYFGPGTRLTVL.